The sequence of this T cell receptor (beta chain) was determined in a study of CD8 T cells in ankylosing spondylitis. The study's findings and limits: Disease-linked clones had a CD8+ phenotype and relatively low frequency in peripheral blood. Researchers reportedly found disease-linked clones significantly enriched in matched ankylosing spondylitis synovial fluid.

Construction of TCR beta libraries was performed using quantitative 5'-RACE with molecular barcodes. One entry per CDR3 protein, called by TCRdb with MiXCR from the 5' RACE reads. The data show 220,000 or so distinct CDR3 sequences, roughly a tenth seen once. This clonotype was seen many times. What it recognizes is unknown. The germline V gene encodes CDR1 SGHRS and CDR2 YFSETQ. Trimming pared 5 bases from V and 7 bases from J, leaving 10 bases between. This CDR3 contains 11 residues. The sequenced sample consisted of blood, either unsorted or a sorted T cell fraction (not recorded which). V and J are TRBV5-1 and TRBJ2-7; D not certain. The source of this sequence is a male donor with ankylosing spondylitis or in good health (not recorded which). The DNA for the CDR3 is TGCGCCAGCAGGTTAAGTGGGGAGCAGTACTTC. This gives the protein CASRLSGEQYF.